The 21 T cell receptor beta chains presented below share a single source sample, sequenced in a study of T cell clonality in common variable immunodeficiency. Clones were sequenced by immunoSEQ multiplex PCR, and TCRdb holds only the in-frame ones, with some missing. The sample was found to contain roughly 32,000 clones, and every one recurs. Sequenced sample: peripheral blood mononuclear cells. The receptors were sampled from a person aged 18 to 75 in good health.

A word on this clone: A junction end diverges from the germline sequence, so it may reflect a read error. This CDR3 is CSSNLRQSYEQYF. The part of the CDR3 DNA that was read is TGTTCCAGCAACTTAAGACAGTCCTACGAG. The rearrangement links TRBV7-9 to TRBJ2-7, with D possibly matching TRBD1 (5 bases). Read coverage stops 3 residues before the CDR3 terminus; the germline J gene supplies the remainder. The CDR3 has 13 residues. Germline V gives CDR1 SEHNR, CDR2 FQNEAQ (reference sequence).

This clone was seen at least ten times. Read data end 3 residues before the CDR3 end; the end is taken from the germline J gene. This chain joins TRBV20-1 and TRBJ2-1; 7 positions agree with TRBD2. Germline trimming cut 5 bases from V and 7 bases from J; bases unmatched to any gene: 14. The CDR3 covers 15 residues. Germline CDR1 is DFQATT and CDR2 is SNEGSKA (reference sequence). The CDR3 sequence: CSALSGGERSNEQFF. CDR3 bases read: TGCAGTGCTCTCTCTGGGGGGGAAAGGTCGAATGAG.

This clone was seen ten or more times. The read falls 3 residues short of the CDR3 end, and the missing part is taken from the germline J gene. The chain recombines TRBV18 with TRBJ1-2; 8 bases match TRBD1. This CDR3 contains 14 residues. Germline V gives CDR1 KGHSH, CDR2 LQKENI. The CDR3: CASSATQGAEGYTF. CDR3 bases read: TGTGCCAGCTCAGCAACCCAGGGGGCAGAAGGC.

In this sample, this clone turned up many times. Read sequence stops 3 residues before the CDR3 end, and the germline J gene provides the missing end. V and J are TRBV4-1 and TRBJ2-7; D remains unclear. Trimming removed 5 bases at V and 4 bases at J, with 12 bases between. The CDR3 runs to 13 residues. Germline-derived CDR1 and CDR2 are MGHRA and YSYEKL. Incomplete CDR3 DNA: TGCGCCAGCAGCGCAACCCCGGGTTACGAG. Translating it yields CASSATPGYE. The whole CDR3 is CASSATPGYEQYF.

The sample holds many counts of this clone. The DNA read from the CDR3 is TGTGCCAGCAGCCCAGAGGCGAACACTGAA. The encoded protein is CASSPEANTE. The whole CDR3 sequence reads CASSPEANTEAFF. The rearrangement uses TRBV7-9 and TRBJ1-1; D uncertain. The CDR3 is cut off 3 residues early in the read; its end comes from the germline J gene. Per the germline V gene, CDR1 is SEHNR and CDR2 is FQNEAQ (reference sequence). V lost 5 bases and J 1 base, leaving 8 bases between the germline ends. The CDR3 spans 13 residues.

The table lists this clone with a few counts. The DNA ends 3 residues before the CDR3 does, and the rest of the CDR3 is filled in from the germline J gene. The rearrangement uses TRBV19 and TRBJ2-2, with 9 nucleotides matching TRBD1. CDR1 and CDR2 (germline): LNHDA, SQIVND (reference sequence). The CDR3 totals 15 residues. The CDR3: CASSFSQGAGEKLFF. The covered CDR3 bases are TGTGCCAGTAGTTTTTCACAGGGGGCTGGCGAAAAG.

This clone was seen ten or more times. The CDR3 end falls 3 residues outside the read, so it is completed with the germline J gene. V usage is TRBV19 and J usage is TRBJ2-6; TRBD1 matches at 7 bases. Germline V CDR1 and CDR2: LNHDA, SQIVND (reference sequence). Trimming took 2 bases from V and 2 from J; bases not matched to a gene: 12. The CDR3 extends over 19 amino acids. Here the CDR3 reads CASSINIGPTGTGANVLTF. CDR3 bases read: TGTGCCAGTAGTATAAATATCGGACCGACAGGGACTGGGGCCAACGTC. The variable domain in full, completed from reference TRBV19 and TRBJ2-6, reads DGGITQSPKYLFRKEGQNVTLSCEQNLNHDAMYWYRQDPGQGLRLIYYSQIVNDFQKGDIAEGYSVSREKKESFPLTVTSAQKNPTAFYLCASSINIGPTGTGANVLTFGAGSRLTVL.

There are many counts of this clone. Read coverage stops 3 residues before the CDR3 terminus; the germline J gene supplies the remainder. V and J are TRBV5-1 and TRBJ2-2, with 7 positions matching TRBD2. Germline assignment: CDR1 SGHRS and CDR2 YFSETQ. The V segment lost 6 bases and the J segment 4 bases; nucleotides outside the gene matches: 6. CDR3 length: 14 residues. This CDR3 is CASTLRGGTGELFF. CDR3 DNA (partial): TGCGCCAGCACCCTACGCGGGGGCACCGGGGAG.

This clone was observed at least ten times. With the read ending 3 residues before the CDR3 end, the germline J gene is used to fill in that end. The chain combines TRBV2 with TRBJ2-2; TRBD2 matches at 9 bases. Germline CDR1 reads SNHLY; CDR2 reads FYNNEI. The CDR3 covers 15 residues. V trimming: 3 bases; J trimming: 4 bases; junction bases outside the gene matches: 3. The CDR3 DNA, read in part, is TGTGCCAGCAGTGAGGGACTAGCCTCCACCGGGGAG. Residues: CASSEGLASTGE. From start to end, the CDR3 is CASSEGLASTGELFF.

Comment on this clone: The read finishes 3 residues shy of the CDR3 end, and the germline J gene is used to complete it. V and J are TRBV7-9 and TRBJ1-2, with 7 bases identical to TRBD1. V lost 5 bases to trimming and J lost 3 bases; unmatched junction nucleotides: 6. Germline V CDR1 and CDR2: SEHNR, FQNEAQ (reference sequence). The CDR3 runs to 14 residues. The CDR3 bases that were read are TGTGCCAGCAGCCCTTCGACAGGGCACTATGGC. Translating it yields CASSPSTGHYG. The whole CDR3 sequence reads CASSPSTGHYGYTF.

This clone showed up many times. The CDR3 DNA, read in part, is TGTGCCAGCAGTCGACTAGCGGGACTTTACGAG. Translation gives CASSRLAGLYE. In full, the CDR3 reads CASSRLAGLYEQYF. This chain links TRBV7-3 with TRBJ2-7; TRBD2 matches 11 bases. The observed sequence ends 3 residues before the CDR3 terminus, with the missing tail filled in from the germline J gene. The CDR3 has 14 amino acids. Per the germline V gene, CDR1 is SGHTA and CDR2 is FQGTGA. The V and J ends lost 6 bases and 4 bases, in that order; junction bases with no gene match: 5.

In regard to this clone: Relative to the germline gene, one junction end is altered; a read error may explain this. The sequence runs out 3 residues before the end of the CDR3; the remainder is reconstructed from the germline J gene. The chain employs TRBV7-7 and TRBJ2-3; 11 nucleotides line up with TRBD2. Looked up from germline, CDR1 is SSHAT and CDR2 is FNYEAQ (reference sequence). CDR3 length equals 16 residues. The part of the CDR3 DNA that was read is TGTGCTAGCAGCCCGGGGACTAGCGGACGCACAGATACG. Translated: CASSPGTSGRTDT. In full, the CDR3 reads CASSPGTSGRTDTQYF.

This clone was counted many times. The read ends 3 residues shy of where the CDR3 ends; the end is completed using the germline J gene. The rearrangement joins TRBV20-1 to TRBJ2-3; D remains unclear. V was trimmed by 2 bases and J by 5 bases, leaving 11 bases between them. CDR1 is DFQATT and CDR2 is SNEGSKA in the germline V gene (reference sequence). CDR3 length: 13 amino acids. The CDR3 loop is CSARPPPGDTQYF. CDR3 bases read: TGCAGTGCTAGACCCCCACCGGGAGATACG.

The table lists this clone with many counts. The CDR3 goes on 3 residues after the read ends, and that part is filled in from the germline J gene. The chain joins TRBV7-9 to TRBJ2-3; TRBD2 matches at 11 bases. The J segment lost 6 bases and the V segment lost 6 bases, leaving 8 bases of the junction unmatched. Germline assignment: CDR1 SEHNR and CDR2 FQNEAQ (reference sequence). This CDR3 region has 15 residues. The part of the CDR3 DNA that was read is TGTGCCAGCAGGCAACTAGCGGGAGATTGGGATACG. Encoded protein: CASRQLAGDWDT. The full CDR3 protein is CASRQLAGDWDTQYF.

This clone was recorded many times. The read halts 3 residues ahead of the CDR3 end, with the missing end drawn from the germline J gene. V usage is TRBV5-6 and J usage is TRBJ1-1; D is undetermined. CDR1 and CDR2 (germline): SGHDT, YYEEEE. V was shortened by 2 bases and J by 6 bases, with 14 bases between the two germline ends. The CDR3 runs to 14 residues. CDR3 bases read: TGTGCCAGCAGCTTTTCGGGGTTTCGCCCTGAA. Residues: CASSFSGFRPE. Given in full, the CDR3 is CASSFSGFRPEAFF. Full variable domain (outside the CDR3, taken from reference TRBV5-6 and TRBJ1-1): DAGVTQSPTHLIKTRGQQVTLRCSPKSGHDTVSWYQQALGQGPQFIFQYYEEEERQRGNFPDRFSGHQFPNYSSELNVNALLLGDSALYLCASSFSGFRPEAFFGQGTRLTVV.

This clone was counted at least ten times. With the read ending 3 residues before the CDR3 end, the germline J gene is used to fill in that end. The V gene is TRBV18, the J gene TRBJ1-2, with D hard to call. The CDR3 extends over 14 amino acids. Trimming removed 2 bases at V and 6 bases at J, with 13 bases between. CDR1 and CDR2 from the germline V gene are KGHSH and LQKENI. The DNA read from the CDR3 is TGTGCCAGCTCACCAGTAAACAGAGAGGATGGC. Amino acid sequence: CASSPVNREDG. The full CDR3 reads CASSPVNREDGYTF. Looking up the rest from reference TRBV18 and TRBJ1-2 gives the full variable domain: NAGVMQNPRHLVRRRGQEARLRCSPMKGHSHVYWYRQLPEEGLKFMVYLQKENIIDESGMPKERFSAEFPKEGPSILRIQQVVRGDSAAYFCASSPVNREDGYTFGSGTRLTVV.

This clone occurred many times. The read comes to an end 3 residues before the CDR3 does, leaving the germline J gene to fill in the end. V gene TRBV5-1 combines with J gene TRBJ2-5; 15 nucleotides line up with TRBD2. Germline loops: CDR1 SGHRS, CDR2 YFSETQ. The CDR3 loop spans 15 amino acids. V gave up 3 bases and J gave up 3 bases; unmatched junction bases: 0. CDR3 sequence reads: CASSWTSGREETQYF. The CDR3 bases that were read are TGCGCCAGCAGCTGGACTAGCGGGAGGGAAGAGACC.

The sample holds many counts of this clone. The sequence runs out 3 residues before the end of the CDR3; the remainder is reconstructed from the germline J gene. The chain couples TRBV7-3 to TRBJ2-1, with TRBD2 matching over 7 bases. The CDR3 covers 15 residues. Losses at the gene ends were 2 bases for V and 6 bases for J; bases not matched to a gene: 7. Germline-derived CDR1 and CDR2 are SGHTA and FQGTGA. The CDR3 protein is CASSLGGSPLNEQFF. The covered CDR3 bases are TGTGCCAGCAGCTTAGGCGGGAGTCCTCTCAATGAG.

To note about this clone: The read ends 3 residues early relative to the CDR3; the germline J gene fills the gap. This sequence joins TRBV30 and TRBJ1-6; D is possibly TRBD1 (6 bases). The CDR3 length is 13 residues. Germline CDR1 and CDR2: GTSNPN and SVGIG (reference sequence). V lost 5 bases to trimming and J lost 6 bases, with 11 bases between them. The sequenced CDR3 bases are TGTGCCTGGGGACAGTCCCCTAATTCACCC. It translates to CAWGQSPNSP. The CDR3 reads in full as CAWGQSPNSPLHF.

In its sample, this clone was seen many times. The CDR3 is cut off 3 residues early in the read; its end comes from the germline J gene. The chain links TRBV14 to TRBJ1-2; D is undetermined. This CDR3 is built from 11 residues. V lost 8 bases and J 3 bases, leaving 7 bases between the germline ends. Germline V gene sequence: CDR1 SGHDN, CDR2 FVKESK. CDR3 bases read: TGTGCCAGCCCCCCCGACTATGGC. Amino acids: CASPPDYG. The full CDR3 protein reads CASPPDYGYTF.

As regards this clone: The read comes to an end 3 residues before the CDR3 does, leaving the germline J gene to fill in the end. This rearrangement joins TRBV11-2 to TRBJ2-7; D remains unclear. CDR3 length equals 14 residues. Germline lookup yields CDR1 SGHAT and CDR2 FQNNGV. V was cut by 4 bases and J by 5 bases, with 15 bases left in between. CDR3 residues: CASSYKIPRDEQYF. Incomplete CDR3 DNA: TGTGCCAGCAGCTACAAAATCCCTCGGGACGAG.